This T cell receptor beta chain was sequenced for a study of chemoradiotherapy in HPV16-positive cancers. As for the study in general: Candidate HPV-specific clones and shared TCR motifs came from two HPV16-positive patients. Findings and limits, study-wide: For HPV16-positive patients, expanding HPV-responsive T cells associated with longer recurrence-free survival. Non-HPV-specific T cells did not expand in tumors during treatment, whereas candidate HPV-specific clones and E7-related motifs did.

As concerns this clone: No antigen is known for it.

Over chemoradiotherapy, repertoires were sampled more than once. Clones were read by immunoSEQ multiplex PCR, and TCRdb kept only the in-frame ones, dropping some. Among some 70,000 clones, 88% were seen once, and the ten largest hold 4% to 5%. The V segment lost 5 bases and the J segment 5 bases; nucleotides outside the gene matches: 4. The V gene's germline CDR1 is SGHAT and CDR2 FQNNGV. CDR3 length: 13 amino acids. Specimen: blood, collected from a patient who underwent chemoradiotherapy. This receptor was identified in a human donor with HPV-associated anogenital cancer. The chain has TRBV11-2 and TRBJ2-5, with TRBD1 matching 8 bases. CDR3 region: CASSRGQGETQYF. The CDR3 nucleotides read TGTGCCAGCAGCCGAGGACAGGGTGAGACCCAGTACTTC.